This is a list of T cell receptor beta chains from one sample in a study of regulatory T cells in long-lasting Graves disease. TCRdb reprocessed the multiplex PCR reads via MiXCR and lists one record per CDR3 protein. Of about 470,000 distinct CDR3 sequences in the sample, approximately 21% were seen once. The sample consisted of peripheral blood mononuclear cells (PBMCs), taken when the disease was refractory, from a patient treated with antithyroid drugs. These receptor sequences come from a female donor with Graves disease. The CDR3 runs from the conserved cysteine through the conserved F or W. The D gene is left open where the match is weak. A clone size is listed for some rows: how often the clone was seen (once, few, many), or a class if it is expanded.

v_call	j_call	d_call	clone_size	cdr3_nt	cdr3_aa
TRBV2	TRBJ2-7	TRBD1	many	TGTGCCAGCAGACTGGGACAGGACTCCTACGAGCAGTACTTC	CASRLGQDSYEQYF
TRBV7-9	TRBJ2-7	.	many	TGTGCCAGCACACCCCGGTTCTCCTACGAGCAGTACTTC	CASTPRFSYEQYF
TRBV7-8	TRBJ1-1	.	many	TGTGCCAGCAGCTTAGGTGCGTTGAACACTGAAGCTTTCTTT	CASSLGALNTEAFF
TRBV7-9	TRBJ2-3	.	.	TGTGCCAGCAGCCCACCATCCCCAAGGCGTACGCAGTATTTT	CASSPPSPRRTQYF
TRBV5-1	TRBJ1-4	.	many	TGCGCCAGCAGCCCAGGGACAAACACTGAAAAACTGTTTTTT	CASSPGTNTEKLFF
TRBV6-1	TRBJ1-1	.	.	TGTGCCAGCAGTGCTGGACGGCACCTGGGGGTGAACACTGAAGCTTTCTTT	CASSAGRHLGVNTEAFF
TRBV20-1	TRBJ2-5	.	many	TGCAGTGCTAGAGATCGAGTAGACCAAGAGACCCAGTACTTC	CSARDRVDQETQYF
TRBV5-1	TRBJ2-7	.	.	TGCGCCAGCAGACGGGACACCGCAACCTACGAGCAGTACTTC	CASRRDTATYEQYF
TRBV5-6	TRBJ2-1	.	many	TGTGCCAGCAGCTCACCGGGACTTCCATACAATGAGCAGTTCTTC	CASSSPGLPYNEQFF
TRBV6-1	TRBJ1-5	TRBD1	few	TGTGCCAGCAACCCAGGGGGGACCCAGCCCCAGCATTTT	CASNPGGTQPQHF
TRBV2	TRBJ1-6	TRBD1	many	TGTGCCAGCAGCAGGGGGCGGCTTGATTCACCCCTCCACTTT	CASSRGRLDSPLHF
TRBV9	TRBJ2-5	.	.	TGTGCCAGCAGCGGCGGACAGATGGAGACCCAGTACTTC	CASSGGQMETQYF
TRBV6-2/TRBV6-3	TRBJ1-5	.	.	TGTGCCAGCAGTTACTTGGATTCGCCCCAGCATTTT	CASSYLDSPQHF
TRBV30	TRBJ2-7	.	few	TGTGCCTGGACTTGGGGGCAGTCCTACGAGCAGTACTTC	CAWTWGQSYEQYF
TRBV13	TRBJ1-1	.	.	TGTGCCAGCAGCTTAGGCAGGGTCTCTGAAGCTTTCTTT	CASSLGRVSEAFF
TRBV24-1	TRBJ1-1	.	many	TGTGCCACCAGTGCCAGAGGGGCAGGATCTGAAGCTTTCTTT	CATSARGAGSEAFF
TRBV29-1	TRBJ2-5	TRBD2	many	TGCAGCGTTGAACTGGTGACTAGCGGACAAGAGACCCAGTACTTC	CSVELVTSGQETQYF
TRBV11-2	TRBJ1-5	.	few	TGTGCCAGCAGCTCGGGTGTGGGGGGAAGCAATCAGCCCCAGCATTTT	CASSSGVGGSNQPQHF
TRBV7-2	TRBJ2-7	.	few	TGTGCCAGCAGCTTAGGTCCAGCGTTGAGCTCCTACGAGCAGTACTTC	CASSLGPALSSYEQYF
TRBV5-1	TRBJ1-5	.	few	TGCGCCAGCAGCTTGGGACAAGACCATCAGCCCCAGCATTTT	CASSLGQDHQPQHF
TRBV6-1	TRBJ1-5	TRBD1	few	TGTGCCAGCAGCCTCCGGGACAGGGGCCATAGCAATCAGCCCCAGCATTTT	CASSLRDRGHSNQPQHF
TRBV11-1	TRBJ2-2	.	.	TGTGCCAGCAGCTTACCCCTTGGGTTACTTAACACCGGGGAGCTGTTTTTT	CASSLPLGLLNTGELFF
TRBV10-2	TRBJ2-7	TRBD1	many	TGCGCCAGCAGTGAGACAGGGGCTGAAGGGGTCGAGCAGTACTTC	CASSETGAEGVEQYF
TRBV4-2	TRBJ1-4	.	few	TGTGCCAGCAGCCAAGGCGAGGGCAGGGGAGAAAAACTGTTTTTT	CASSQGEGRGEKLFF
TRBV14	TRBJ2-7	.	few	TGTGCCAGCAGCCAACCGGGGGCGTTTTCCTACGAGCAGTACTTC	CASSQPGAFSYEQYF
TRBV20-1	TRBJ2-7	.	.	TGCAGTGCTAGCCCCCTTACTAGTACCTACGAGCAGTACTTC	CSASPLTSTYEQYF
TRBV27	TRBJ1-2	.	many	TGTGCCAGCAGTTTATTCAGTCAGGGTGGCTACACCTTC	CASSLFSQGGYTF
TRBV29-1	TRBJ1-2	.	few	TGCAGCGTTGAACAGGGGCCGCGTGGCTACACCTTC	CSVEQGPRGYTF
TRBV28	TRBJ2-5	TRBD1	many	TGTGCCAGCAGCCTGCGGGACAGGGGTGGGGAGACCCAGTACTTC	CASSLRDRGGETQYF
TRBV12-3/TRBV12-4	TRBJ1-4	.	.	TGTGCCAGCAGCCCGGGACAAAAACTGTTTTTT	CASSPGQKLFF
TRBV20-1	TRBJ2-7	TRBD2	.	TGCAGTGCTACCGGACTAGCGGTCAACGAGCAGTACTTC	CSATGLAVNEQYF
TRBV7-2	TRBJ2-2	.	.	TGTGCCAGCACAGACCAACCAGGGACGGGCACCGGGGAGCTGTTTTTT	CASTDQPGTGTGELFF
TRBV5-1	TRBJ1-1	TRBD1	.	TGCGCCAGCAGCTTGGACCAGGGGGCGCCCACTGAAGCTTTCTTT	CASSLDQGAPTEAFF
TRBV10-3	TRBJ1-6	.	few	TGTGCCATCAGTGAGTCGCTAGGGGTTGATAATTCACCCCTCCACTTT	CAISESLGVDNSPLHF
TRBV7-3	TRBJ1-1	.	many	TGTGCCAGCAGCTACAATTGGGAGGGTGAAGCTTTCTTT	CASSYNWEGEAFF
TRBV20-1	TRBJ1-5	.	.	TGCAGTGCTAGTAAATTCCCAGGGGAGCCCCAGCATTTT	CSASKFPGEPQHF
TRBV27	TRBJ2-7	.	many	TGTGCCAGCAGTTTAGGGCTCTCTGGTTACGAGCAGTACTTC	CASSLGLSGYEQYF
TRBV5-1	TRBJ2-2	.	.	TGCGCCAGCAGCACAGGGACTGCCGGGGAGCTGTTTTTT	CASSTGTAGELFF
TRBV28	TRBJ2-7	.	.	TGTGCCAGCAGCAGGACCCAAAGCAACGAGCAGTACTTC	CASSRTQSNEQYF
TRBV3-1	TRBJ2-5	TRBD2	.	TGTGCCAGCAGCCAAGACTGGACTAGACAAGAGACCCAGTACTTC	CASSQDWTRQETQYF
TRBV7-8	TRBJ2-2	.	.	TGTGCCAGCAGCATCTCGGGTCCGGGGGACACCGGGGAGCTGTTTTTT	CASSISGPGDTGELFF
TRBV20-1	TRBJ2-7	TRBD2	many	TGCAGTGCTAGAGAAGGACTAGCGGGAGCGGGATACGAGCAGTACTTC	CSAREGLAGAGYEQYF
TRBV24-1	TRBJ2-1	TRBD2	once	TGTGCCACCAGTGAAGCTATAGGCTTGACTAGCGCTCCTGACAATGAGCAGTTCTTC	CATSEAIGLTSAPDNEQFF